This T cell receptor (beta chain) was recovered during a study of cytomegalovirus exposure and HLA in healthy donors. Germline values: CDR1 SGHRS, CDR2 YFSETQ. This CDR3 has 14 residues. Trimming shortened V by 3 bases and J by 3 bases, and 13 bases separated the two germline ends. Profiled with immunoSEQ multiplex PCR; TCRdb holds only in-frame clones, not every one. This sample has about 250,000 clones, with approximately 84% found just once. The chain is built from TRBV5-1 and TRBJ2-7, with a tentative D call TRBD2 (6 bases). This TCR was recovered from a man aged 18-30 years in good health and CMV-seropositive. The sample comprised PBMCs. The CDR3 DNA sequence: TGCGCCAGCAGCTCTACCGGGAGAAGCTACGAGCAGTACTTC. Its protein product is CASSSTGRSYEQYF.